A single TCR beta chain is shown here with its context. The entry originates in a study of OX40 agonist ivuxolimab in advanced cancers. About the study: Patients got intravenous ivuxolimab at 0.01 to 10 mg/kg every 2 weeks.

Clones were sequenced by immunoSEQ multiplex PCR, and TCRdb holds only the in-frame ones, with some missing. The sample yields about 34,000 clones, approximately 90% seen once. This CDR3 has 16 residues. Trimming took 0 bases from V and 4 from J, leaving 13 bases between them. Looked up from germline, CDR1 is SGHRS and CDR2 is YFSETQ. This clonotype originated in an adult with an advanced solid tumor such as melanoma, head and neck, liver or kidney cancer. This chain joins TRBV5-1 and TRBJ2-2; either TRBD1 or TRBD2 may supply D (6 bases each). This specimen consisted of CD4+ or CD8+ T cells sorted from blood, obtained in a trial of the OX40 agonist ivuxolimab. CDR3 bases: TGCGCCAGCAGCTTGGATCCGGGGGCGGGCACCGGGGAGCTGTTTTTT. Translated, it gives CASSLDPGAGTGELFF.